The rows below give T cell receptor beta chains drawn from one sample of a study of technical replicates of blood from a few donors. Assay used: immunoSEQ multiplex PCR; TCRdb lists only in-frame clones, some missing. The table includes about 12,000 clones, approximately 95% detected once. Sequences were obtained from PBMCs. These receptors originate from a human donor in good health. CDR3s include the opening cysteine and the closing phenylalanine or tryptophan. A D gene is named only where the DNA matches it firmly. Rows may omit the clone size; those that give it use once, few, many or a size class.

TRBV6-1	TRBD1	.	TRBJ2-3	CASTRTGRVDTQYF	TGTGCCAGCACGCGGACAGGGAGAGTAGATACGCAGTATTTT
TRBV18	.	.	TRBJ2-1	CASSGGTYNEQFF	TGTGCCAGCTCAGGAGGGACCTACAATGAGCAGTTCTTC
TRBV7-9	TRBD2	.	TRBJ2-3	CASSSLAEGTTDTQYF	TGTGCCAGCAGCTCGCTAGCGGAGGGGACCACAGATACGCAGTATTTT
TRBV5-8	TRBD1	.	TRBJ1-2	CASSPGQGPYGYTF	TGTGCCAGCAGCCCGGGACAGGGCCCCTATGGCTACACCTTC
TRBV6-6	TRBD2	.	TRBJ2-7	CASTPGGFRYEQYF	TGTGCCAGCACCCCGGGGGGGTTTCGCTACGAGCAGTACTTC
TRBV9	TRBD1	.	TRBJ2-5	CASSGRGRRQETQYF	TGTGCCAGCAGCGGTAGGGGGCGCAGGCAAGAGACCCAGTACTTC
TRBV21-1	.	.	TRBJ1-2	CASRQGTGVNYGYTF	TGTGCCAGCAGACAAGGGACAGGAGTAAACTATGGCTACACCTTC
TRBV29-1	.	.	TRBJ1-2	CSVGGQSYGYTF	TGCAGCGTTGGAGGACAGTCCTATGGCTACACCTTC
TRBV27	TRBD2	.	TRBJ2-1	CASRGSLAGYNEQFF	TGTGCCAGCAGGGGTAGCCTAGCGGGCTACAATGAGCAGTTCTTC
TRBV5-1	TRBD1	.	TRBJ2-5	CASSGGTGLLQETQYF	TGCGCCAGCAGCGGGGGGACAGGGTTATTACAAGAGACCCAGTACTTC
TRBV7-9	.	once	TRBJ1-4	CASSLQGSGEKLFF	TGTGCCAGCAGCTTACAGGGTTCGGGTGAAAAACTGTTTTTT
TRBV10-2	TRBD2	.	TRBJ2-3	CASSESWGLAGAVDTQYF	TGCGCCAGCAGTGAGTCGTGGGGGCTAGCGGGAGCAGTAGATACGCAGTATTTT
TRBV18	.	.	TRBJ2-7	CASSPQTSAGRYEQYF	TGTGCCAGCTCACCACAGACGTCGGCGGGCCGCTACGAGCAGTACTTC
TRBV10-1	.	.	TRBJ2-3	CASQGVAAGNTDTQYF	TGCGCCAGCCAAGGAGTCGCGGCGGGAAACACAGATACGCAGTATTTT
TRBV27	.	.	TRBJ2-2	CASSTHTGTGELFF	TGTGCCAGCAGTACTCACACAGGGACCGGGGAGCTGTTTTTT
TRBV19	TRBD2	.	TRBJ2-3	CASSLGTSGSGPTDTQYF	TGTGCCAGTAGTTTGGGAACTAGCGGGAGCGGGCCCACAGATACGCAGTATTTT
TRBV6-5	.	.	TRBJ1-1	CASSATGFGTEAFF	TGTGCCAGCAGTGCTACAGGGTTCGGCACTGAAGCTTTCTTT